This is a list of T cell receptor beta chains from one sample in a study of T cells in Graves' hyperthyroidism and ophthalmopathy. TCRdb reprocessed the multiplex PCR reads via MiXCR and lists one record per CDR3 protein. The repertoire holds roughly 380,000 distinct CDR3 sequences, with approximately 14% as singletons. Source material: blood. All receptors derive from an older woman with Graves' hyperthyroidism. Each CDR3 is given with its conserved first and last residue. A D gene is named only where the DNA matches it firmly. A row's size may be missing; if present it is once, few, many or a size class.

clone_size	v_call	j_call	d_call	cdr3_aa	cdr3_nt
many	TRBV6-6	TRBJ2-7	TRBD2	CASSYSGSGMVYEQYF	TGTGCCAGCAGTTACTCGGGGAGCGGGATGGTGTACGAGCAGTACTTC
.	TRBV7-2	TRBJ2-2	.	CASRKRQGGTGELFF	TGTGCCAGCAGAAAACGACAGGGAGGGACCGGGGAGCTGTTTTTT
.	TRBV12-3/TRBV12-4	TRBJ2-3	TRBD2	CASSLAGGGPDTQYF	TGTGCCAGCAGCCTAGCGGGAGGGGGTCCGGATACGCAGTATTTT
.	TRBV5-5	TRBJ1-2	TRBD1	CASSYRSGTVSNYGYTF	TGTGCCAGCAGTTACCGCTCCGGGACAGTGTCCAACTATGGCTACACCTTC
many	TRBV24-1	TRBJ1-2	TRBD1	CATSDSLSDRIYGYTF	TGTGCCACCAGTGATTCACTCTCGGACAGGATCTATGGCTACACCTTC
many	TRBV10-1	TRBJ1-1	.	CARTTHQKGTEAFF	TGCGCCAGAACGACGCATCAAAAAGGGACTGAAGCTTTCTTT
many	TRBV15	TRBJ1-2	.	CATSSQAAEGYTF	TGTGCCACCAGCTCCCAAGCAGCGGAGGGCTACACCTTC
many	TRBV6-1	TRBJ1-4	TRBD1	CASSESGTGTEKLFF	TGTGCCAGCAGTGAATCGGGGACAGGGACTGAAAAACTGTTTTTT
few	TRBV6-5	TRBJ1-1	.	CASSLVGLMNTEAFF	TGTGCCAGCAGCTTAGTGGGGCTGATGAACACTGAAGCTTTCTTT
.	TRBV6-1	TRBJ2-1	.	CASSGQEIHNEQFF	TGTGCCAGCAGTGGCCAAGAAATACACAATGAGCAGTTCTTC
few	TRBV6-1	TRBJ2-5	TRBD2	CASRGLAKTQYF	TGTGCCAGCAGGGGACTAGCAAAGACCCAGTACTTC
many	TRBV7-9	TRBJ2-7	.	CASSGPDISYEQYF	TGTGCCAGCAGCGGACCCGACATTTCCTACGAGCAGTACTTC
many	TRBV28	TRBJ1-2	TRBD1	CATPSGTALGGYTF	TGTGCCACCCCGTCGGGGACAGCGTTAGGCGGCTACACCTTC
few	TRBV5-8	TRBJ2-4	.	CASSPGQGQNIQYF	TGTGCCAGCAGCCCCGGCCAGGGGCAAAACATTCAGTACTTC
many	TRBV20-1	TRBJ2-5	.	CSARDQGGSGETQYF	TGCAGTGCTAGAGATCAAGGGGGTAGCGGAGAGACCCAGTACTTC
many	TRBV2	TRBJ2-4	.	CASVDGRSKNIQYF	TGTGCCAGCGTGGATGGTCGAAGCAAAAACATTCAGTACTTC
.	TRBV4-1	TRBJ1-1	.	CASSQEGRGNTEAFF	TGCGCCAGCAGCCAAGAAGGCAGGGGGAACACTGAAGCTTTCTTT
.	TRBV6-1	TRBJ2-3	.	CASSESPVFGDTQYF	TGTGCCAGCAGTGAATCCCCTGTATTCGGGGATACGCAGTATTTT
few	TRBV2	TRBJ2-2	.	CASSDPLATGELFF	TGTGCCAGCAGTGACCCGCTAGCAACCGGGGAGCTGTTTTTT
.	TRBV19	TRBJ2-7	.	CASSWAGPYERYF	TGTGCCAGTAGTTGGGCGGGTCCCTACGAGCGGTACTTC
many	TRBV2	TRBJ1-6	.	CASRDGNSPLHF	TGTGCCAGCAGAGACGGGAATTCACCCCTCCACTTT
once	TRBV6-1	TRBJ1-5	.	CAIASRGNQPQHF	TGTGCCATCGCATCTAGGGGCAATCAGCCCCAGCATTTT
.	TRBV19	TRBJ2-2	TRBD2	CASSMSQTGTSRTGELFF	TGTGCCAGTAGTATGTCCCAGACCGGGACTAGTCGCACCGGGGAGCTGTTTTTT
.	TRBV27	TRBJ2-5	.	CASRRSRAETRYF	TGTGCCAGCAGACGAAGTAGGGCGGAGACCCGGTACTTC
few	TRBV12-3/TRBV12-4	TRBJ2-6	.	CASSLTRQVNVLTF	TGTGCCAGCAGTTTGACTCGGCAAGTCAACGTCCTGACTTTC
.	TRBV5-1	TRBJ2-7	TRBD2	CASSRGLAGWDSSYEQYF	TGCGCCAGCAGCCGAGGACTAGCGGGGTGGGATAGCTCCTACGAGCAGTACTTC